These 9 T cell receptor beta chains were sequenced from one sample in a study of post-analysis software for immune sequencing data. Study-level findings and limits: Patients used roughly five TRBV segments, including TRBV5-6, TRBV5-1 and TRBV20-1, more often than controls.

Researchers reported that TCR beta cDNA libraries carried unique molecular identifiers. A single record per CDR3 protein comes from TCRdb applying MiXCR to the PCR reads. The data hold 700,000 to 800,000 distinct CDR3 sequences, with roughly 29% observed a single time. Their antigens are not known. Sequences were obtained from blood. The receptors here all came from a girl between 5 and 17 years old with multiple sclerosis.

The chain is built from TRBV7-8 and TRBJ1-1; D is unresolved. Trimming left V 4 bases short and J 0 bases short, with 18 bases between. CDR1 is SGHVS and CDR2 is FQNEAQ in the germline V gene. This CDR3 is built from 17 residues. CDR3 protein: CASSSPSPRTVNTEAFF. The CDR3 bases are TGTGCCAGCAGCTCACCCTCACCCCGGACGGTGAACACTGAAGCTTTCTTT.

The gene calls are TRBV5-1 and TRBJ2-1; 8 positions agree with TRBD2. The trim removed 3 bases at V and 9 bases at J, leaving 11 bases unmatched. CDR1 is SGHRS and CDR2 is YFSETQ in the germline V gene. The CDR3 extends over 15 amino acids. CDR3 bases: TGCGCCAGCAGCTCGCGCGGTATGCGGGAGGTTGAGCAGTTCTTC. Translating gives CASSSRGMREVEQFF.

This clonotype was observed a handful of times. The CDR3 sequence is CASSPAETGLTDTQYF. DNA for the CDR3: TGTGCCAGCAGCCCAGCAGAGACGGGGCTCACAGATACGCAGTATTTT. The chain combines TRBV7-2 with TRBJ2-3; either TRBD1 or TRBD2 may fit D (5 bases each). In germline, CDR1 is SGHTA, CDR2 FQGNSA. This CDR3 comprises 16 residues. Trimming removed 5 bases at V and 2 bases at J, with 17 bases between.

The genes are TRBV20-1 and TRBJ2-1; either TRBD1 or TRBD2 may supply D (6 bases each). In germline, CDR1 is DFQATT, CDR2 SNEGSKA (reference sequence). This CDR3 contains 16 residues. Trimming cost V 3 bases and J 0 bases, with 15 bases left between them. The CDR3 sequence: CSASRGGGGSYNEQFF. The CDR3 DNA follows: TGCAGTGCTAGTAGGGGTGGAGGGGGCTCCTACAATGAGCAGTTCTTC.

A single count supports this clonotype. The chain is built from TRBV20-1 and TRBJ2-3, with a possible D match to TRBD2 (5 bases). Trimming pared 4 bases from V and 0 bases from J, leaving 11 bases between. The CDR3 contains 14 residues. Germline CDR1 reads DFQATT; CDR2 reads SNEGSKA (reference sequence). CDR3 coding DNA: TGCAGTGCTACGAGGGCGACTAGCACAGATACGCAGTATTTT. Residues: CSATRATSTDTQYF.

CDR3 DNA sequence: TGTGCCAGCAGTCCTGGGACTACCTACACCGGGGAGCTGTTTTTT. As protein: CASSPGTTYTGELFF. This chain uses TRBV7-9 with TRBJ2-2; 7 positions match TRBD2. V lost 6 bases to trimming and J lost 3 bases; unmatched junction nucleotides: 7. CDR1 SEHNR and CDR2 FQNEAQ come from the germline V gene (reference sequence). The CDR3 covers 15 residues.

This sequence joins TRBV6-1 and TRBJ2-1; 9 nucleotides align to TRBD2. J lost 11 bases, V lost 2 bases, and 4 bases had no gene match. Germline V gives CDR1 MNHNS, CDR2 SASEGT. The CDR3 consists of 13 residues. For the CDR3, the DNA is TGTGCCAGCAGTGAACGAGCGGGGGGTAAGCAGTTCTTC. It translates to CASSERAGGKQFF.

The CDR3, as DNA: TGCAGTGCTATTGTTCTAGGGCAGTACTTC. Translated: CSAIVLGQYF. This chain links TRBV20-1 with TRBJ2-7; no reliable D call. The CDR3 totals 10 residues. Germline CDR1 DFQATT, CDR2 SNEGSKA (reference sequence). With 4 bases removed from V and 9 bases from J, the gap between germline ends came to 10 bases.

This sequence joins TRBV20-1 and TRBJ2-3; no definite D call. Germline V lookup: CDR1 DFQATT, CDR2 SNEGSKA (reference sequence). This CDR3 spans 14 amino acids. Trimming shortened V by 5 bases and J by 4 bases, and 16 bases separated the two germline ends. CDR3: CSAERLWLADTQYF. The CDR3 DNA reads as TGCAGTGCTGAGAGATTGTGGTTAGCAGATACGCAGTATTTT.